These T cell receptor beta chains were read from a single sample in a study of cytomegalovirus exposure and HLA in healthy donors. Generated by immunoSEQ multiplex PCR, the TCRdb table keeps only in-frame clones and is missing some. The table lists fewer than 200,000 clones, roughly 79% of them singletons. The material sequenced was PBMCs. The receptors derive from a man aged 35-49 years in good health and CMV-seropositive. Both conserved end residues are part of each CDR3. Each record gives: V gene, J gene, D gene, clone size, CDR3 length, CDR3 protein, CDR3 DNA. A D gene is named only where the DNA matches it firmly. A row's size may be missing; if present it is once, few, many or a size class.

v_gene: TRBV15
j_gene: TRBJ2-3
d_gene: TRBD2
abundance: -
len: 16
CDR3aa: CATSRGSGGGLDTQYF
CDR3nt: TGTGCCACCAGCAGAGGGTCGGGAGGAGGGTTGGATACGCAGTATTTT

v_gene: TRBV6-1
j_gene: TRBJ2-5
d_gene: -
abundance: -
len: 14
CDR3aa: CASSERWGGETQYF
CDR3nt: TGTGCCAGCAGTGAACGGTGGGGGGGCGAGACCCAGTACTTC

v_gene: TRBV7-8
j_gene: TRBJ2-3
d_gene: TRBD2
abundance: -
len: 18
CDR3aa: CASSLTTWTSGLTDTQYF
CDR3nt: TGTGCCAGCAGCTTAACCACCTGGACTAGCGGGCTCACAGATACGCAGTATTTT

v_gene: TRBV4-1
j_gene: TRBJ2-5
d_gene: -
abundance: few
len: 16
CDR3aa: CASSQGGLGHQETQYF
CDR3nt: TGCGCCAGCAGCCAAGGGGGGCTTGGGCACCAAGAGACCCAGTACTTC

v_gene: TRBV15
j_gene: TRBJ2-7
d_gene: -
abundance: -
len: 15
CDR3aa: CATSPVRGVRYEQYF
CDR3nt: TGTGCCACCAGCCCCGTCAGAGGAGTACGCTACGAGCAGTACTTC

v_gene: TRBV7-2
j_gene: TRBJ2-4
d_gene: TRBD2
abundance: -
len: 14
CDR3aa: CASSLSSGRDIQYF
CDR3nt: TGTGCCAGCAGCTTAAGTAGCGGGAGGGACATTCAGTACTTC

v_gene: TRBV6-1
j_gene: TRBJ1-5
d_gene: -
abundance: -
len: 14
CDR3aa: CASSERGRGQPQHF
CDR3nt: TGTGCCAGCAGTGAACGGGGCAGGGGCCAGCCCCAGCATTTT

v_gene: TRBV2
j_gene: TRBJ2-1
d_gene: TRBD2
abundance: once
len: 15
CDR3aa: CASRRLAGGPGEQFF
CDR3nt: TGTGCCAGCAGGAGACTAGCGGGAGGTCCGGGTGAGCAGTTCTTC

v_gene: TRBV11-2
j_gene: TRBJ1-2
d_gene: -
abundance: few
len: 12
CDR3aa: CASSPNSYGYTF
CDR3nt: TGTGCCAGCAGCCCCAACAGCTATGGCTACACCTTC

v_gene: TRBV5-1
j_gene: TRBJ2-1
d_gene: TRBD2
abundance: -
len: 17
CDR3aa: CASSVNQLAGSYNEQFF
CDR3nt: TGCGCCAGCAGCGTGAACCAACTAGCGGGATCCTACAATGAGCAGTTCTTC

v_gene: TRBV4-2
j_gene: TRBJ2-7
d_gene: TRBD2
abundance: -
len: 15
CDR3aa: CASSPYGGGLYEQYF
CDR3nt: TGTGCCAGCAGCCCTTACGGGGGGGGGCTTTACGAGCAGTACTTC

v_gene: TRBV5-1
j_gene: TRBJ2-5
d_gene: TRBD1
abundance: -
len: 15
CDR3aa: CASQTGDLQGETQYF
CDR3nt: TGCGCCAGCCAGACAGGGGATCTCCAGGGGGAGACCCAGTACTTC

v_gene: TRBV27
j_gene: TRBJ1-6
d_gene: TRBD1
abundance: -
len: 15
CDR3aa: CASSLSDRGNSPLHF
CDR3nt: TGTGCCAGCAGTTTATCTGACAGGGGGAATTCACCCCTCCACTTT

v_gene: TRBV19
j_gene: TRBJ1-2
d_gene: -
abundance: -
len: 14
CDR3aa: CASTPNPLGYGYTF
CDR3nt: TGTGCCAGTACCCCAAACCCCCTCGGCTATGGCTACACCTTC

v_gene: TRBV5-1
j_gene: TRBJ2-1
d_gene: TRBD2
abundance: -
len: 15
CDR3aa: CASSSAGGGEGEQFF
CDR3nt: TGCGCCAGCAGCTCCGCGGGAGGCGGCGAGGGTGAGCAGTTCTTC

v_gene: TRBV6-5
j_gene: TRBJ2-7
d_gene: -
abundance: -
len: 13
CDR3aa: CASSYYPGGEQYF
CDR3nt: TGTGCCAGCAGTTACTACCCGGGCGGGGAGCAGTACTTC

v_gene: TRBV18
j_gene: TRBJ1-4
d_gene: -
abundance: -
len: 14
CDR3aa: CASSPDRNNEKLFF
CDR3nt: TGTGCCAGCTCACCCGACAGGAATAATGAAAAACTGTTTTTT

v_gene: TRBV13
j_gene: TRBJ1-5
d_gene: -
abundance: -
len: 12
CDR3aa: CASSLGDQPQHF
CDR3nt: TGTGCCAGCAGCTTGGGCGATCAGCCCCAGCATTTT

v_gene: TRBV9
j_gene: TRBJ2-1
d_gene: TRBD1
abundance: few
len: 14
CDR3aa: CASSVGGGDLGQFF
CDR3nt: TGTGCCAGCAGCGTAGGAGGGGGCGACCTTGGGCAGTTCTTC

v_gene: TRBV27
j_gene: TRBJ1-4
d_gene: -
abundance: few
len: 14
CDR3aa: CASSPDLAGSELFF
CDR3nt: TGTGCCAGCAGTCCCGACCTCGCAGGGTCGGAACTGTTTTTT

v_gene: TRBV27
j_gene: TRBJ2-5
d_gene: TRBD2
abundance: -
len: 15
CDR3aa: CASRKRTSGDETQYF
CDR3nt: TGTGCCAGCCGAAAAAGGACCAGCGGGGACGAGACCCAGTACTTC

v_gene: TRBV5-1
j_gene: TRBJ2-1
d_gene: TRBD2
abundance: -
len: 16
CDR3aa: CASSSITSASDNEQFF
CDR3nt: TGCGCCAGCAGCTCGATAACTAGCGCGTCTGACAATGAGCAGTTCTTC

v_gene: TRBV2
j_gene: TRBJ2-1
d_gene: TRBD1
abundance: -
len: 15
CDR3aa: CASTLTGGATNEQFF
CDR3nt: TGTGCCAGCACATTAACAGGGGGAGCGACTAATGAGCAGTTCTTC

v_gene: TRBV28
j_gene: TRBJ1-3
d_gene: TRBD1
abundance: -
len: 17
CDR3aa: CASSPGQGDLSGNTIYF
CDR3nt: TGTGCCAGCAGTCCGGGACAGGGGGATTTATCTGGAAACACCATATATTTT

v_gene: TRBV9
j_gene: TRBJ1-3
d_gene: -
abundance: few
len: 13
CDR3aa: CASSATGGNTIYF
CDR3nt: TGTGCCAGCAGCGCTACAGGGGGAAACACCATATATTTT

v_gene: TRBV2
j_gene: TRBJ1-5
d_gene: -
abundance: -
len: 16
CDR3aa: CASSEGAGFSNQPQHF
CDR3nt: TGTGCCAGCAGTGAAGGGGCAGGGTTTAGCAATCAGCCCCAGCATTTT